This TCR beta chain originates from a study of OX40 agonist ivuxolimab in advanced cancers. Whole-study context: As their treatment, patients were administered ivuxolimab, an agonistic anti-OX40 (CD134) antibody. Two patients with cutaneous melanoma and one with hepatocellular carcinoma, three in total, showed partial responses.

TCRdb's table, derived via immunoSEQ multiplex PCR, lists solely in-frame clones and lacks some. The sample lists about 76,000 clones; around 89% were seen once. Trimming removed 8 bases at V and 0 bases at J, with 14 bases between. CDR3 length: 15 residues. CDR1 is MNHEY, CDR2 SMNVEV, per germline (reference sequence). The starting material was CD4+ or CD8+ T cells sorted from blood, obtained in a trial of the OX40 agonist ivuxolimab. This sequence joins TRBV27 and TRBJ1-5; possibly TRBD1 for D (5 bases). The receptor's source is an adult with an advanced solid tumor such as melanoma, head and neck, liver or kidney cancer. CDR3 protein: CASYRDFYSNQPQHF. The CDR3 nucleotides are TGTGCCAGCTACCGGGACTTTTATAGCAATCAGCCCCAGCATTTT.